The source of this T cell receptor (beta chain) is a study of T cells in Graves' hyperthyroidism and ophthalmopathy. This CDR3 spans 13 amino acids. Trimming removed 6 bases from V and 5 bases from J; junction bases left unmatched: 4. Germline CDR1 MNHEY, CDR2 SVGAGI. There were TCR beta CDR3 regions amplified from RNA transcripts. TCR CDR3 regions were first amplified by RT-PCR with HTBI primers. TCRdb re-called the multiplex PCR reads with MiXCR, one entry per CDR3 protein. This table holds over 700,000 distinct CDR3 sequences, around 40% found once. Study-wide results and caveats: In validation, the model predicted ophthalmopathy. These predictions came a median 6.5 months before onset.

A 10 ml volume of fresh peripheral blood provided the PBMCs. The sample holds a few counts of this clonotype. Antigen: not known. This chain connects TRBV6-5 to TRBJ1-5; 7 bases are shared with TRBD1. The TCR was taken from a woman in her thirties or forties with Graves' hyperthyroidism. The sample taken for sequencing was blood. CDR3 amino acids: CASRGQFYQPQHF. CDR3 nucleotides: TGTGCCAGCAGGGGACAGTTCTATCAGCCCCAGCATTTT.